The clone carrying this TCR beta chain was picked up many times. The sample originates from a study of CD8 T cells in ankylosing spondylitis. TCRdb re-called the 5' RACE reads with MiXCR, one entry per CDR3 protein. The repertoire has 100,000 to 150,000 distinct CDR3 sequences, 7% of them found once; the top ten carry more than 10%. The CDR3 totals 16 residues. V was clipped by 5 bases and J by 6 bases, with 20 bases between them. J is TRBJ1-5 and V is TRBV12-3 or TRBV12-4; D unresolved. The sequenced sample was blood, either unsorted or a sorted T cell fraction (not recorded which). The receptor was isolated from a male donor with ankylosing spondylitis or in good health (not recorded which). CDR3 in amino acids: CASSTFTPRRSQPQHF. In DNA form, the CDR3 reads TGTGCCAGCAGTACGTTCACCCCCCGGCGGAGTCAGCCCCAGCATTTT.